The clone carrying this T cell receptor beta chain was picked up a small number of times. Antigen specificity is unknown. Primers for the PCR totalled 60 Vbeta and 13 Jbeta. The table came from immunoSEQ multiplex PCR; TCRdb's copy has only in-frame clones and leaves some out. The top ten hold 7% of the sample, which has 110,000 to 150,000 clones, roughly 71% seen once. This entry belongs to a study of cytomegalovirus exposure and HLA in healthy donors. Background on the study: Researchers previously reported finding just under 120 million unique TCR beta sequences from roughly 200 million T cells. The study placed roughly four fifths of its approximately 360 genotyped donors in the Caucasian-associated ancestry cluster. Points from the study as a whole: Later analysis suggested links between common viral pathogens and several top significant clusters.

Germline-derived CDR1 and CDR2 are LNHDA and SQIVND (reference sequence). Trimming left V 1 base short and J 6 bases short, with 19 bases between. This CDR3 comprises 17 residues. The receptor's source is a young man in good health and CMV-seronegative. The chain uses TRBV19 and TRBJ2-1, with a weak D call TRBD2 (6 bases). The sequenced material came from PBMCs. As DNA, the CDR3 is TGTGCCAGTAGTATAGGGGGGTCGGGACTCGGGGGCAATGAGCAGTTCTTC. Protein product: CASSIGGSGLGGNEQFF.